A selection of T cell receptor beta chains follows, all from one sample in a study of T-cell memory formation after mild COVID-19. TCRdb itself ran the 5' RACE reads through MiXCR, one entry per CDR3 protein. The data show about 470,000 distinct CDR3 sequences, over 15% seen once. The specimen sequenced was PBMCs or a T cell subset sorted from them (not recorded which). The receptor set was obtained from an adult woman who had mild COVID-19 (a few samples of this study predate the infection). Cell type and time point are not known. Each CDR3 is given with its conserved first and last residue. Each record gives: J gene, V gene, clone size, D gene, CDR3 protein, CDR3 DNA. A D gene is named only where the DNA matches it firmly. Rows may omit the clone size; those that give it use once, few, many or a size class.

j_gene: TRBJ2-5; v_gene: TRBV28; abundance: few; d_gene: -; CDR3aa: CASSFAEDRETQYF; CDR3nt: TGTGCCAGCAGTTTCGCTGAGGATAGGGAGACCCAGTACTTC
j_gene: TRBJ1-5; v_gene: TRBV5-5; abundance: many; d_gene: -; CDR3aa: CASSYRDGNQPQHF; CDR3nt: TGTGCCAGCAGCTACCGGGACGGAAATCAGCCCCAGCATTTT
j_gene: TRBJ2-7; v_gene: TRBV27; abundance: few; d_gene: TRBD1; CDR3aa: CASGAGTGGREQYF; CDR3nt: TGTGCCAGCGGTGCCGGGACAGGGGGTCGGGAGCAGTACTTC
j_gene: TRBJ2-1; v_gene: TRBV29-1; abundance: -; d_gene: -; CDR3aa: CSVVPGLEQFF; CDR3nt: TGCAGCGTTGTACCGGGTCTTGAGCAGTTCTTC
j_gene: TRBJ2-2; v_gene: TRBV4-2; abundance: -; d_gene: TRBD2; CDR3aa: CASSQEPSGGRELFF; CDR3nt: TGTGCCAGCAGCCAAGAGCCCAGCGGGGGCAGGGAGCTGTTTTTT
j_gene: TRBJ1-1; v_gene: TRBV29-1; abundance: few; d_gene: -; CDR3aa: CSVGDTGMNTEAFF; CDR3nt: TGCAGCGTTGGAGATACCGGGATGAACACTGAAGCTTTCTTT
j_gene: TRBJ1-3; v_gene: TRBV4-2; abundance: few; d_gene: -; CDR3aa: CASAREGLTGNTIYF; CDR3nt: TGTGCCAGCGCCCGGGAGGGGTTAACTGGAAACACCATATATTTT
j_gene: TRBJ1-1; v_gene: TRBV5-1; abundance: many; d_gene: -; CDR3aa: CASSLVRRGRVNTEAFF; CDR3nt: TGCGCCAGCAGCTTGGTACGCCGAGGGCGAGTGAACACTGAAGCTTTCTTT
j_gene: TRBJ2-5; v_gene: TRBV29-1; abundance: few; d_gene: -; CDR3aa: CSVEEFQGRVETQYF; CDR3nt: TGCAGCGTTGAAGAATTTCAGGGGAGGGTGGAGACCCAGTACTTC
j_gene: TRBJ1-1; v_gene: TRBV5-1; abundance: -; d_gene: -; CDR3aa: CASSLAPFGGGTEAFF; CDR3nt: TGCGCCAGCAGCTTGGCTCCGTTTGGTGGCGGCACTGAAGCTTTCTTT
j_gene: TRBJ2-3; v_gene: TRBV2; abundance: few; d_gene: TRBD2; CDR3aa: CASSGLAGGIVRTDTQYF; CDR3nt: TGTGCCAGCAGTGGACTAGCGGGAGGAATTGTGAGGACAGATACGCAGTATTTT
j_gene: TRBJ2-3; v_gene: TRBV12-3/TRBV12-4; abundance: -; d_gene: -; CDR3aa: CASRDGGTDTQYF; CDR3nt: TGTGCCAGCAGGGATGGAGGGACAGATACGCAGTATTTT
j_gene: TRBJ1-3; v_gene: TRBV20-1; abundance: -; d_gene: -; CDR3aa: CSARTAGNTIYF; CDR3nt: TGCAGTGCTAGGACAGCTGGAAACACCATATATTTT
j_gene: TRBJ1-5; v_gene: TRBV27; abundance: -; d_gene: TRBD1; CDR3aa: CASSRTDRGSGQPQHF; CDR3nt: TGTGCCAGCAGTAGAACCGACAGGGGTTCGGGTCAGCCCCAGCATTTT
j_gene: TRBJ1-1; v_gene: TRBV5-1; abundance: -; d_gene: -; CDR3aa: CASSLDSPKEPVGTEAFF; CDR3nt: TGCGCCAGCAGCTTGGATTCGCCCAAAGAGCCCGTGGGCACTGAAGCTTTCTTT
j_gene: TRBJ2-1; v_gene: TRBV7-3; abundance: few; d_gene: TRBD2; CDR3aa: CASSSGLAGDNEQFF; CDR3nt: TGTGCCAGCAGCTCCGGACTAGCGGGCGACAATGAGCAGTTCTTC
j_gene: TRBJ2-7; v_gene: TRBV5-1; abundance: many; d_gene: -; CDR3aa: CASSTIGTQGGEQYF; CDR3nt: TGCGCCAGCAGCACCATTGGGACCCAAGGGGGCGAGCAGTACTTC
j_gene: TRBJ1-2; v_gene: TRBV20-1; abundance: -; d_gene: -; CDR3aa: CSARRRADYYGYTF; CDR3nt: TGCAGTGCTAGAAGAAGGGCGGATTACTATGGCTACACCTTC
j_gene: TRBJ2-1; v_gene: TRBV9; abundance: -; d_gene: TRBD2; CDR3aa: CASSGRSGAGFYNEQFF; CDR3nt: TGTGCCAGCAGCGGCCGATCGGGAGCGGGATTCTACAATGAGCAGTTCTTC
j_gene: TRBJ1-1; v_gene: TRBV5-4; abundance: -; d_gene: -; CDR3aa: CASSIQPGTEAFF; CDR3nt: TGTGCCAGCAGCATCCAGCCGGGCACTGAAGCTTTCTTT
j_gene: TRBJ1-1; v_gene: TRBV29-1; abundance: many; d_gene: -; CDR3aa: CSVVGQGRGMNTEAFF; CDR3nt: TGCAGCGTAGTGGGGCAAGGGAGGGGAATGAACACTGAAGCTTTCTTT
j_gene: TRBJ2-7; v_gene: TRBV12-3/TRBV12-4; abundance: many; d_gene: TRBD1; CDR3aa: CASSRRTGSRYEQYF; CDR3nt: TGTGCCAGCAGCCGAAGGACAGGGAGTCGCTACGAGCAGTACTTC
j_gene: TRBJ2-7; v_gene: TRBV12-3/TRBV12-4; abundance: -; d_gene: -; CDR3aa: CASSSPLFREQYF; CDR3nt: TGTGCCAGCAGTTCCCCCTTGTTCAGGGAGCAGTACTTC
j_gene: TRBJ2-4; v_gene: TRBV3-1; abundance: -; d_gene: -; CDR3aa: CASSQTTDKNIQYF; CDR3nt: TGTGCCAGCAGCCAGACGACAGACAAAAACATTCAGTACTTC
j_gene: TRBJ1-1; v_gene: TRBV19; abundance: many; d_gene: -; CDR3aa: CASSSGFTRAEAFF; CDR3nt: TGTGCCAGTAGTTCGGGGTTTACGAGGGCTGAAGCTTTCTTT
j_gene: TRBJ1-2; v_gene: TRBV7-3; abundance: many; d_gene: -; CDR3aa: CASSPGQTSRTSGYTF; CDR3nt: TGTGCCAGCAGCCCAGGTCAGACTTCCAGGACGAGTGGCTACACCTTC
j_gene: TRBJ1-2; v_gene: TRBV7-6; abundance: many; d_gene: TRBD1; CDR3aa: CASSLEDRGRGYTF; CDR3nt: TGTGCCAGCAGCTTAGAAGACAGGGGGCGAGGCTACACCTTC
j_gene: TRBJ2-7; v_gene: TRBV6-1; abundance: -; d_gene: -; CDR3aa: CASSSDIYYEQYF; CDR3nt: TGTGCCAGCAGTTCGGACATATACTACGAGCAGTACTTC
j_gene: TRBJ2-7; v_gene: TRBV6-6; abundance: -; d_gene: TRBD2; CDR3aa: CASSQLAGDTYEQYF; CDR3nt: TGTGCCAGCAGTCAACTAGCGGGAGATACCTACGAGCAGTACTTC